This TCR beta chain derives from a study of blood T cells in healthy people across ages. General study points: In these data, TCR beta diversity tracked strongly with naive T cell percentage. There were more naive CD4+ cells and higher diversity in long-lived donors than in aged donors.

Using a J-beta primer mix together with a sample-barcoded 5' primer, a second PCR was run for roughly 6 to 12 cycles. One entry per CDR3 protein, called by TCRdb with MiXCR from the 5' RACE reads. The sample contains roughly 1 million distinct CDR3 sequences, approximately 26% of which appear only once. Germline CDR1 DFQATT, CDR2 SNEGSKA (reference sequence). This CDR3 contains 14 residues. V was pared by 6 bases and J by 6 bases, with 10 bases of the junction left unmatched. To note about this clonotype: Its antigen remains unknown.

These same data were also listed under a study on T cells of mothers and their children.

The V call is TRBV20-1, the J call TRBJ2-4, with 8 bases aligning to TRBD1. Sequenced: blood. The receptor comes from a girl aged 2 to 9 in good health. The CDR3 DNA sequence: TGCAGTGCCATTGGACAGGGTTGGTCAAACATTCAGTACTTC. Residues: CSAIGQGWSNIQYF.